This T cell receptor (beta chain) is drawn from a study of blood T cell repertoires in COVID-19. As for the study in general: The origin of the acute and convalescent COVID-19 samples was the United States, Italy and Spain. T cells, B-cell-depleted T cells, or PBMCs supplied cDNA or gDNA.

How the authors handled the data: Reference gene primers were amplified, and this amplification served to estimate nucleated cell counts. Sequenced by immunoSEQ multiplex PCR; TCRdb stores in-frame clones only, minus some. Clonal size and the V and J genes are those of that table, whereas D and trimming came from the DNA. The sample lists more than 150,000 clones; roughly four fifths were seen once. Germline values: CDR1 MRHNA, CDR2 SNTAGT. The length of the CDR3 is 14 residues. V shed 5 bases and J shed 0 bases, with 8 bases lying between them. Sequencing was done on a sample of peripheral blood. The chain has TRBV6-4 and TRBJ2-1; a possible D gene is TRBD1 (6 bases). The TCR sequence derives from a man aged 25-45 years with active or convalescent COVID-19. The CDR3 bases are TGTGCCAGCAGTCCGGACAGCTCCTACAATGAGCAGTTCTTC. This sequence encodes CASSPDSSYNEQFF.